The clone carrying this T cell receptor beta chain was seen a few times. V lost 3 bases and J lost 7; bases outside the gene matches: 5. Germline assignment: CDR1 SGHTA and CDR2 FQGTGA. This CDR3 spans 14 amino acids. The data belong to a study of T cells in Graves' hyperthyroidism and ophthalmopathy. The TCR beta CDR3 regions underwent amplification using RNA transcripts as the source. Initially, a first-round RT-PCR of the TCR CDR3 employed the HTBI primer set. TCRdb reanalysed the multiplex PCR reads using MiXCR and keeps one entry per CDR3 protein. The table includes hundreds of thousands of distinct CDR3 sequences, 15% to 19% detected once. Clinical symptoms, serum thyroxine, TRAb, thyroid ultrasound and orbital computed tomography established diagnosis.

The sequenced material came from blood. The chain is built from TRBV7-3 and TRBJ2-4; 8 nucleotides align to TRBD1. This TCR derives from a woman in her late teens or twenties with Graves' hyperthyroidism. CDR3 DNA: TGTGCCAGCAGCTTCGACAGGGGTGGCAACATTCAGTACTTC. Its translation is CASSFDRGGNIQYF. Looking up the rest from reference TRBV7-3 and TRBJ2-4 gives the full variable domain: GAGVSQTPSNKVTEKGKYVELRCDPISGHTALYWYRQSLGQGPEFLIYFQGTGAADDSGLPNDRFFAVRPEGSVSTLKIQRTERGDSAVYLCASSFDRGGNIQYFGAGTRLSVL.